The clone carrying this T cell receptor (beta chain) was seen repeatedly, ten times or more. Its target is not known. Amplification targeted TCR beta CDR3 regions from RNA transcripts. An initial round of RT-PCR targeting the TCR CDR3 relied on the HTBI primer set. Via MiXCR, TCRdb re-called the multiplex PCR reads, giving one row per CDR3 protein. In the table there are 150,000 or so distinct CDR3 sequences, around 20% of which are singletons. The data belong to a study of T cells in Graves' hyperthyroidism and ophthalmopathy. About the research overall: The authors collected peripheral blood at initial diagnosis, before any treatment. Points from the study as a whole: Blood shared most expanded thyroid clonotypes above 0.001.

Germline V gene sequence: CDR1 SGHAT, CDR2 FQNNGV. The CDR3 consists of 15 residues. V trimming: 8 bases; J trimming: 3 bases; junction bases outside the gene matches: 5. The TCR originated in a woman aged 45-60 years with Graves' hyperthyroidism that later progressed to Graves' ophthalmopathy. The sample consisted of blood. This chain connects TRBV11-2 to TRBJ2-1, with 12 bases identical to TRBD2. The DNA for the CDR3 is TGTGCCAGCGGTTCTAGCGGGAGGGGCTACAATGAGCAGTTCTTC. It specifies CASGSSGRGYNEQFF.